Following are 19 T cell receptor beta chains from one sample sequenced in a study of early T cells in non-severe SARS-CoV-2 infection. TCRdb reprocessed the 5' RACE reads via MiXCR and lists one record per CDR3 protein. The sample holds tens of thousands of distinct CDR3 sequences, around 9.3% seen once. The material sequenced was whole blood. Receptor source: an adult who was a healthcare worker with PCR-confirmed SARS-CoV-2 infection or an uninfected control (not recorded which).

This clonotype was detected only a few times. The chain recombines TRBV18 with TRBJ1-2; 7 bases map to TRBD1. The CDR3 runs 12 residues. The V gene end was trimmed by 4 bases and the J gene end by 6 bases; junction bases not matched to a gene: 2. The germline V gene encodes CDR1 KGHSH and CDR2 LQKENI. CDR3 DNA: TGTGCCAGCTCACAGACAGGGAATGGCTACACCTTC. It translates to CASSQTGNGYTF.

This clonotype has a handful of counts. The chain uses TRBV7-6 and TRBJ2-7; 10 bases are a match to TRBD2. The CDR3 spans 15 residues. In germline, CDR1 is SGHVS, CDR2 FNYEAQ. J gave up 7 bases and V 1 base, and 7 bases lay outside the gene matches. For the CDR3, the DNA is TGTGCCAGCAGCTTAGGACCCATAGCGGGGGGAGAGCAGTACTTC. It codes for CASSLGPIAGGEQYF. Filled out from reference TRBV7-6 and TRBJ2-7, the complete variable domain reads GAGVSQSPRYKVTKRGQDVALRCDPISGHVSLYWYRQALGQGPEFLTYFNYEAQQDKSGLPNDRFSAERPEGSISTLTIQRTEQRDSAMYRCASSLGPIAGGEQYFGPGTRLTVT.

Concerning this clonotype itself: Likely a read error: the CDR3 ends without its conserved phenylalanine or tryptophan. Because the CDR3's place on the DNA is in doubt, the DNA is left out and the CDR3 is given as listed by TCRdb. The rearrangement joins TRBV7-8 to TRBJ1-6; no check of the table's D call, TRBD1, against the DNA was made. The V gene's germline CDR1 is SGHVS and CDR2 FQNEAQ. The CDR3 is 9 residues long, counting both termini. The CDR3 region is CASSPYTLS.

This clonotype was counted many times. The gene calls are TRBV4-2 and TRBJ1-1, with D unclear. With 2 bases removed from V and 6 bases from J, the gap between germline ends came to 16 bases. Germline V gives CDR1 LGHNA, CDR2 YNFKEQ. This CDR3 has 15 residues. CDR3 sequence reads: CASSQPGEGGAEAFF. The DNA of the CDR3 is TGTGCCAGCAGCCAACCCGGAGAGGGCGGCGCTGAAGCTTTCTTT.

Ten or more counts support this clonotype. The V and J genes are TRBV19 and TRBJ2-7, with 8 bases matching TRBD1. Germline CDR1 is LNHDA and CDR2 is SQIVND (reference sequence). V trimming: 2 bases; J trimming: 2 bases; junction bases outside the gene matches: 2. The CDR3 is 14 residues long. The DNA for the CDR3 is TGTGCCAGTAGTATAAGGACAGGGACCTACGAGCAGTACTTC. It encodes CASSIRTGTYEQYF. The full variable domain, rest sourced from reference TRBV19 and TRBJ2-7, is DGGITQSPKYLFRKEGQNVTLSCEQNLNHDAMYWYRQDPGQGLRLIYYSQIVNDFQKGDIAEGYSVSREKKESFPLTVTSAQKNPTAFYLCASSIRTGTYEQYFGPGTRLTVT.

CDR3 sequence reads: CASTRTGSGYTF. DNA for the CDR3: TGTGCCAGCACTCGGACAGGGTCTGGCTACACCTTC. The gene calls are TRBV12-3 or TRBV12-4 and TRBJ1-2; TRBD1 matches at 8 bases. The length of the CDR3 is 12 residues. After removal of 7 bases from V and 7 bases from J, the junction contained 5 bases not matched to a gene.

The chain employs TRBV29-1 and TRBJ2-4; TRBD1 aligns across 7 bases. The junction had 9 bases not matched to a gene; V was cut back by 7 bases and J by 3 bases. Per germline, CDR1 SQVTM and CDR2 ANQGSEA. The CDR3 loop spans 14 amino acids. The CDR3 sequence: CSAADRVVKNIQYF. CDR3 nucleotide sequence: TGCAGCGCCGCAGACAGGGTCGTCAAAAACATTCAGTACTTC.

The V gene is TRBV19, the J gene TRBJ2-2, with D possibly TRBD1 on 6 matching bases. Between the trimmed V and J ends, which lost 7 bases and 4 bases, there was a span of 16 bases. The CDR3 consists of 15 residues. The germline V gene encodes CDR1 LNHDA and CDR2 SQIVND (reference sequence). CDR3: CASTARTVRTGELFF. The CDR3 nucleotides are TGTGCCAGTACCGCCCGGACAGTCCGCACCGGGGAGCTGTTTTTT.

This clonotype was picked up many times. The V and J genes are TRBV12-3 or TRBV12-4 and TRBJ2-3, with D possibly being TRBD2 (6 bases). The CDR3 has 16 residues. V was cut by 6 bases and J by 4 bases, with 20 bases left in between. The CDR3 bases are TGTGCCAGCAGCCCCTCCCGAACGGGGGATTCAGATACGCAGTATTTT. Translated: CASSPSRTGDSDTQYF.

This clonotype was recorded at least ten times. The J gene is TRBJ2-7, the V gene TRBV7-2; D remains unclear. Germline loops: CDR1 SGHTA, CDR2 FQGNSA. The length of the CDR3 is 13 residues. With 4 bases removed from V and 2 bases from J, the gap between germline ends came to 9 bases. The CDR3 is CASSSSATYEQYF. The CDR3 bases are TGTGCCAGCAGCTCCTCAGCAACCTACGAGCAGTACTTC.

This chain joins TRBV11-2 and TRBJ2-7; D is ambiguous. Trimming cost V 6 bases and J 6 bases, with 21 bases left between them. The CDR3 runs 15 residues. The germline V gene encodes CDR1 SGHAT and CDR2 FQNNGV. CDR3 sequence: CASSLSLGRPFEQYF. CDR3 DNA sequence: TGTGCCAGCAGTTTGTCCTTAGGACGGCCTTTCGAGCAGTACTTC.

The chain carries TRBV4-1 and TRBJ2-5; no firm D call. Germline assignment: CDR1 MGHRA and CDR2 YSYEKL. Deletions cut 3 bases from V and 5 bases from J, with 4 bases between. The CDR3 spans 11 residues. CDR3 residues: CASSHGETQYF. The CDR3 nucleotides are TGCGCCAGCAGCCACGGGGAGACCCAGTACTTC.

In its sample, this clonotype was seen many times. This chain connects TRBV12-2 to TRBJ2-3; the table's D gene call, TRBD1, was not cross checked with the DNA. TRBV12-2 is deemed a pseudogene. The CDR3 has 14 amino acids. CDR3 sequence reads: CATPGGDSTDTQYF. Here the CDR3 DNA reads TGTGCAACCCCCGGGGGGGATAGCACAGATACGCAGTATTTT.

At least ten counts were recorded for this clonotype. This chain connects TRBV20-1 to TRBJ2-7; 7 nucleotides align to TRBD2. V was pared by 7 bases and J by 6 bases, with 15 bases of the junction left unmatched. This CDR3 spans 14 amino acids. Germline V lookup: CDR1 DFQATT, CDR2 SNEGSKA (reference sequence). CDR3 amino acids: CSVLLVVGRGEQYF. CDR3 nucleotide sequence: TGCAGTGTTTTGTTGGTGGTGGGGAGGGGCGAGCAGTACTTC.

This clonotype was picked up many times. The rearrangement links TRBV20-1 to TRBJ2-3; TRBD2 aligns across 7 bases. From germline, CDR1 is DFQATT and CDR2 SNEGSKA (reference sequence). This CDR3 spans 14 amino acids. Trimming took 3 bases from V and 4 from J; bases not matched to a gene: 7. CDR3 nucleotides: TGCAGTGCTAGTCCGTCAGGGAGGGCAGATACGCAGTATTTT. It encodes CSASPSGRADTQYF.

In this sample, this clonotype turned up many times. The V gene is TRBV29-1, the J gene TRBJ2-2, with 7 bases matching TRBD1. Trimming cost V 5 bases and J 4 bases; bases outside gene matches: 10. Germline V lookup: CDR1 SQVTM, CDR2 ANQGSEA. The CDR3 has 15 residues. CDR3 residues: CSVQFGDRFTGELFF. The CDR3, as DNA: TGCAGCGTTCAGTTCGGGGACAGATTCACCGGGGAGCTGTTTTTT.

The V and J genes are TRBV7-2 and TRBJ2-5, with 7 nucleotides matching TRBD2. Germline V gives CDR1 SGHTA, CDR2 FQGNSA. The CDR3 extends over 13 amino acids. Trimming at V came to 7 bases and at J to 4 bases, leaving 6 bases not matched to a gene. The CDR3 DNA sequence: TGTGCCAGCAAGAGGACTAGTCGAGAGACCCAGTACTTC. Encoded protein: CASKRTSRETQYF. The whole variable domain, remainder taken from reference TRBV7-2 and TRBJ2-5, is GAGVSQSPSNKVTEKGKDVELRCDPISGHTALYWYRQSLGQGLEFLIYFQGNSAPDKSGLPSDRFSAERTGGSVSTLTIQRTQQEDSAVYLCASKRTSRETQYFGPGTRLLVL.

The chain combines TRBV10-3 with TRBJ2-1, with TRBD2 identical over 10 bases. CDR3 length equals 16 residues. Per the germline V gene, CDR1 is ENHRY and CDR2 is SYGVKD. Trimming removed 6 bases from V and 6 bases from J; junction bases left unmatched: 11. The CDR3, as DNA: TGTGCCATCAGCCCTCCCCTAGCGGGAGTAAGCAATGAGCAGTTCTTC. It is translated as CAISPPLAGVSNEQFF.

This clonotype was detected many times. The chain combines TRBV24-1 with TRBJ1-4; no reliable D call. From germline, CDR1 is KGHDR and CDR2 SFDVKD. V was clipped by 3 bases and J by 3 bases, with 10 bases between them. This CDR3 has 15 amino acids. The CDR3 nucleotides are TGTGCCACCAGTGATGGAGGGTCGGCTAATGAAAAACTGTTTTTT. Translating it yields CATSDGGSANEKLFF.